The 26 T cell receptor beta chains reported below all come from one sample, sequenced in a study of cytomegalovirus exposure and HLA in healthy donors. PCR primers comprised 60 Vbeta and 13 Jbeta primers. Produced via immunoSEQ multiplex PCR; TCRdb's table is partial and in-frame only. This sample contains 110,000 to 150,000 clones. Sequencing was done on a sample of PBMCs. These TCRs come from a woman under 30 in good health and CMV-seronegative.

Written as DNA, the CDR3 is TGTGCCAGCAGCTTAGAGAGGCCAAGCAGGGTATCAGGGGAGCTGTTTTTT. Its translation is CASSLERPSRVSGELFF. This chain uses TRBV7-9 with TRBJ2-2, with a weak D call TRBD1 (5 bases). Germline loops: CDR1 SEHNR, CDR2 FQNEAQ (reference sequence). Trimming took 1 base from V and 8 from J, leaving 20 bases between them. This CDR3 contains 17 residues.

The CDR3 loop reads CASSLELGQTGGYTF. CDR3 bases: TGTGCCAGCAGCTTAGAGTTGGGACAGACGGGGGGCTACACCTTC. V and J are TRBV7-9 and TRBJ1-2, with 7 bases lining up with TRBD1. V shed 1 base and J 8 bases; nucleotides not matched to a gene: 10. Looked up from germline, CDR1 is SEHNR and CDR2 is FQNEAQ (reference sequence). The CDR3 covers 15 residues.

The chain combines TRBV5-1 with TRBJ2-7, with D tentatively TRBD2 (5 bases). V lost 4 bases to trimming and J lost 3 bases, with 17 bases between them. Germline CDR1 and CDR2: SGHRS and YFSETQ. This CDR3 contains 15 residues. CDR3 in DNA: TGCGCCAGCAGCCCGACTTCGCCCCGGGGCTACGAGCAGTACTTC. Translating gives CASSPTSPRGYEQYF.

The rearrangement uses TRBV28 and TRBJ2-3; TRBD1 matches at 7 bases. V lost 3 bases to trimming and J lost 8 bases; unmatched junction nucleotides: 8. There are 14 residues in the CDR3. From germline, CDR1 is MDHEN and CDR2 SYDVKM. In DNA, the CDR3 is TGTGCCAGCAGTTTTGGGACAGTTCCGGTTACGCAGTATTTT. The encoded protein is CASSFGTVPVTQYF.

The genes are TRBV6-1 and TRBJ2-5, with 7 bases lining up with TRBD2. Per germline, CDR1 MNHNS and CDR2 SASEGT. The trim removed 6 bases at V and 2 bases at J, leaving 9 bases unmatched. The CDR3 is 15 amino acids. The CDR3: CASSLGSSGQETQYF. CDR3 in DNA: TGTGCCAGCAGCCTAGGGTCTAGCGGTCAAGAGACCCAGTACTTC.

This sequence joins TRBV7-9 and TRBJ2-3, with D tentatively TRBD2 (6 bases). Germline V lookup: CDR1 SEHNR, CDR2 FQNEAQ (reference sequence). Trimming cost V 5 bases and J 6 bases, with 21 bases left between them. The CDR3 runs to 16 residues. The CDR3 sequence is CASSPVWRALPDTQYF. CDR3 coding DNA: TGTGCCAGCAGCCCAGTCTGGAGGGCTCTCCCCGATACGCAGTATTTT.

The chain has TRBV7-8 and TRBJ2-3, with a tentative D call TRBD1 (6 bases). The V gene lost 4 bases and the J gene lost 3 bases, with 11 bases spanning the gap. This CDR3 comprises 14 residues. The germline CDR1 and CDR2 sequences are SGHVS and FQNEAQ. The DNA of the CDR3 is TGTGCCAGCAGCTATAGGACAGAAACAGATACGCAGTATTTT. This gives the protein CASSYRTETDTQYF.

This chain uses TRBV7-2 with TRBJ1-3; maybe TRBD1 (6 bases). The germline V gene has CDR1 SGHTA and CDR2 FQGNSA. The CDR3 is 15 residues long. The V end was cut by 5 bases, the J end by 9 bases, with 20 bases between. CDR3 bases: TGTGCCAGCAGCCCAACAGGGTCCGTGGTAGGCACCATATATTTT. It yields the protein CASSPTGSVVGTIYF.

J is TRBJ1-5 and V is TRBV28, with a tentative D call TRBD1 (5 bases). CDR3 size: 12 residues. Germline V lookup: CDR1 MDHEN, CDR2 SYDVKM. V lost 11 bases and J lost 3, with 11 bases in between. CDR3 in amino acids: CAVRGNNQPQHF. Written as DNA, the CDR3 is TGTGCCGTTAGGGGTAACAATCAGCCCCAGCATTTT.

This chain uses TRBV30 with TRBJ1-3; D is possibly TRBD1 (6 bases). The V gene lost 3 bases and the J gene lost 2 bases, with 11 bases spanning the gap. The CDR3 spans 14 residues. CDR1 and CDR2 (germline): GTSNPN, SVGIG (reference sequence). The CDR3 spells CAWSQGHTGNTIYF. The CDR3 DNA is TGTGCCTGGAGCCAGGGGCATACTGGAAACACCATATATTTT.

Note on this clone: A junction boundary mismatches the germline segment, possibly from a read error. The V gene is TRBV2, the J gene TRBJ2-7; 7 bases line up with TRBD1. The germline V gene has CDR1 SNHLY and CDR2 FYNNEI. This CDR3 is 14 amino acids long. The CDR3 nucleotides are TGTACCAGCAAGCCCGGGACAGCGGTCTACGAGCAGTACTTC. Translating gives CTSKPGTAVYEQYF.

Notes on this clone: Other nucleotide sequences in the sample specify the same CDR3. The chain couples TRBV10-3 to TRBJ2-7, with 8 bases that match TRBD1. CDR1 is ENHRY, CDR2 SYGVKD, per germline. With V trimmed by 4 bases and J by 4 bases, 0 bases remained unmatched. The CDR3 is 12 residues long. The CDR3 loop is CAISGQGYEQYV. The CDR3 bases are TGTGCCATCAGTGGACAGGGGTACGAGCAGTACGTC.

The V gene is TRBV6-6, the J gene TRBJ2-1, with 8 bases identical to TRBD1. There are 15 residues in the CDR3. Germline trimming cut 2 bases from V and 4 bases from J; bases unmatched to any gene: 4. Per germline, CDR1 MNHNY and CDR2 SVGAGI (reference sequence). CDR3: CASSYVTGAYNEQFF. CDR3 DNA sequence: TGTGCCAGCAGTTACGTGACAGGGGCATACAATGAGCAGTTCTTC.

CDR3 nucleotides: TGTGCCAGCAGCTCCTGGACAGGGGGCGCCCCTATGAACACTGAAGCTTTCTTT. Its translation is CASSSWTGGAPMNTEAFF. The chain links TRBV7-6 to TRBJ1-1; the match to TRBD1 covers 11 bases. The CDR3 is 18 amino acids. V trimming: 4 bases; J trimming: 0 bases; junction bases outside the gene matches: 10. From germline, CDR1 is SGHVS and CDR2 FNYEAQ.

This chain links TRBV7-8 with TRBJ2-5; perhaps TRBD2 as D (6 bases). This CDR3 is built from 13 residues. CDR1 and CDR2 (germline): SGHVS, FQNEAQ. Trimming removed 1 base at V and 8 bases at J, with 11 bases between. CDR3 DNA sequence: TGTGCCAGCAGCTTAGACTCCGGGAGTACCCAGTACTTC. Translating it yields CASSLDSGSTQYF.

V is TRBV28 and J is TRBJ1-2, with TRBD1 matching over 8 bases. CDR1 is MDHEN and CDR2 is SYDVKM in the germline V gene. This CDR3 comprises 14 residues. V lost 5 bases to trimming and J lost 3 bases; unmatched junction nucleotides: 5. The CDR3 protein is CASSLPTGDYGYTF. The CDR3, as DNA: TGTGCCAGCAGTCTCCCGACAGGGGACTATGGCTACACCTTC.

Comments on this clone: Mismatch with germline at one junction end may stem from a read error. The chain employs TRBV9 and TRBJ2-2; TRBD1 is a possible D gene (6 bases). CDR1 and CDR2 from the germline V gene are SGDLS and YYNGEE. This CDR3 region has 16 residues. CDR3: CAGSVALTGYPGELFF. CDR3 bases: TGTGCCGGCAGCGTAGCTTTAACAGGGTACCCCGGGGAGCTGTTTTTT. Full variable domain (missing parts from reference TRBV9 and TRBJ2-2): DSGVTQTPKHLITATGQRVTLRCSPRSGDLSVYWYQQSLDQGLQFLIQYYNGEERAKGNILERFSAQQFPDLHSELNLSSLELGDSALYFCAGSVALTGYPGELFFGEGSRLTVL.

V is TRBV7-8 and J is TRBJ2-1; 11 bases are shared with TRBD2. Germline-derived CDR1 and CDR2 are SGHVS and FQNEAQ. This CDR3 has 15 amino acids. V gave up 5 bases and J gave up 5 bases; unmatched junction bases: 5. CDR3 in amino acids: CASSLRTSGHNEQFF. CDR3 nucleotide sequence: TGTGCCAGCAGCCTCCGGACTAGCGGGCACAATGAGCAGTTCTTC.

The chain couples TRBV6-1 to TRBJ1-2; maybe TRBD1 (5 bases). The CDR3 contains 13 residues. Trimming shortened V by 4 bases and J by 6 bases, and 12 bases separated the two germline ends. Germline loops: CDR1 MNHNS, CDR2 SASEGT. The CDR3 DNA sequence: TGTGCCAGCAGTGTTTCGACAGTCAATGGCTACACCTTC. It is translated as CASSVSTVNGYTF.

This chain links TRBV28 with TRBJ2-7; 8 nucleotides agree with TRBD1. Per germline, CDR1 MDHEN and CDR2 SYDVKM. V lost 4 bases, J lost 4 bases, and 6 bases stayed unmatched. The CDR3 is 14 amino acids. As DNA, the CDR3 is TGTGCCAGCAGTTCCGGGACAGGTTCGTACGAGCAGTACTTC. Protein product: CASSSGTGSYEQYF.

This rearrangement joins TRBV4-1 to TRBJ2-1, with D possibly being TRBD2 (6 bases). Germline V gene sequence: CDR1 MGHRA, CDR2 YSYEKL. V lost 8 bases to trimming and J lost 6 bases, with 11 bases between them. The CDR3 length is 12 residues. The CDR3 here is CASGLGGNEQFF. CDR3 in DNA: TGCGCCAGCGGTTTGGGGGGCAATGAGCAGTTCTTC.

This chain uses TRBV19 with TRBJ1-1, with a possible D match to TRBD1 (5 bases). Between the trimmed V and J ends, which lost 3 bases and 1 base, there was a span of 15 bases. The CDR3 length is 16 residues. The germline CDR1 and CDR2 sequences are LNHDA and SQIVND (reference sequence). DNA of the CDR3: TGTGCCAGTAGTATGCTGCGGGGGATAGCGAACACTGAAGCTTTCTTT. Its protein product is CASSMLRGIANTEAFF.

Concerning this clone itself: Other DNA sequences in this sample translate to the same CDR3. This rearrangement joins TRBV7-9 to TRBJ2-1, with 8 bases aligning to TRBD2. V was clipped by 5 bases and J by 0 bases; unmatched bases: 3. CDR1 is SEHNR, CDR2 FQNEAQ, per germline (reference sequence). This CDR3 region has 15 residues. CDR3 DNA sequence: TGTGCCAGCAGCACCAGCGGGAGCTCCTACAATGAGCAGTTCTTC. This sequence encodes CASSTSGSSYNEQFF.

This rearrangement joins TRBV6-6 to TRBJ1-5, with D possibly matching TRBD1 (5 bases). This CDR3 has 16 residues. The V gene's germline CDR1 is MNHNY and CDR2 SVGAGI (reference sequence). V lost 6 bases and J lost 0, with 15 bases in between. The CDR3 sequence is CASRSRTSSSNQPQHF. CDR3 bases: TGTGCCAGCAGATCCCGGACAAGTTCTAGCAATCAGCCCCAGCATTTT.

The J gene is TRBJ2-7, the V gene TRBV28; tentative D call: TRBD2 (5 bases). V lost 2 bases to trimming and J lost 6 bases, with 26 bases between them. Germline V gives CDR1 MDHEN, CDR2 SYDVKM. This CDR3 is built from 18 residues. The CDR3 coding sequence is TGTGCCAGCAGTTTAGGTCGGGGATGGGCTAGCCCCCAAGGCGAGCAGTACGTC. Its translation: CASSLGRGWASPQGEQYV.

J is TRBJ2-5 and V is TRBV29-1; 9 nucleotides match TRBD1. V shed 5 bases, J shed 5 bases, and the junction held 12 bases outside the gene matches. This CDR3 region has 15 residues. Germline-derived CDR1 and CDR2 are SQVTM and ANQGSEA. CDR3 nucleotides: TGCAGCGTTCGACCGGGACAGGGAGGGGTCGAGACCCAGTACTTC. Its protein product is CSVRPGQGGVETQYF.